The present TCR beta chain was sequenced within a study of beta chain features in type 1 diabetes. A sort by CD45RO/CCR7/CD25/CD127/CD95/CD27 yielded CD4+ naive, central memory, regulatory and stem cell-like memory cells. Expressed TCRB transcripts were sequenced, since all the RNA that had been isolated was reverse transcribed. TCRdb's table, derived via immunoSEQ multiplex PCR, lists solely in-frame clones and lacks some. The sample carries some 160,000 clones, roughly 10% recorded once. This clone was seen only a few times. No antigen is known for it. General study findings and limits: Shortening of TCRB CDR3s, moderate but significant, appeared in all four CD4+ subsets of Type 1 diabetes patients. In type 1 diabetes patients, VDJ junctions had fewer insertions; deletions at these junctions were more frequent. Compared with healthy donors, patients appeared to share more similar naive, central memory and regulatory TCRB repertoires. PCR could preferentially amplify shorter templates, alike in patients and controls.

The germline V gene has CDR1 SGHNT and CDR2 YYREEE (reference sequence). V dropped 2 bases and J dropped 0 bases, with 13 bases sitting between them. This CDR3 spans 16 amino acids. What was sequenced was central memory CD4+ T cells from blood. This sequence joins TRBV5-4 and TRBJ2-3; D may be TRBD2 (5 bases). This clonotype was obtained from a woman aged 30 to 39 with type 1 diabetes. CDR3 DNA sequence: TGTGCCAGCAGCTTAATCGGAGGCTCGAGCACAGATACGCAGTATTTT. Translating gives CASSLIGGSSTDTQYF.